A single sample gave rise to the 27 T cell receptor beta chains below, sequenced in a study of T cell repertoires in cytomegalovirus infection. TCRdb re-called the reads with MiXCR, one entry per CDR3 protein. This sample has some 450,000 distinct CDR3 sequences, with 25% to 40% found just once. The sequencing input was PBMCs. The receptors stem from a human donor in good health (CMV status not recorded). Some clones in this sample may be carry-over from other donors' samples.

Remarks on this clonotype: The conserved phenylalanine or tryptophan normally closing the CDR3 is absent here, so this likely arose from a read error. The V and J genes are TRBV11-1 and TRBJ2-5; D call uncertain. This CDR3 is built from 13 residues. The V end was cut by 0 bases, the J end by 3 bases, with 5 bases between. The V gene's germline CDR1 is SGHAT and CDR2 FQDESV (reference sequence). The CDR3 nucleotides read TGTGCCAGCAGCTTAGCTGGGAAAGAGACCCAGTACTTA. The encoded protein is CASSLAGKETQYL.

The CDR3 DNA reads TGTGCCAGCAGACCTTCCGGGACAGGGGGCTACGAGCAGTACTTC. This gives the protein CASRPSGTGGYEQYF. The chain joins TRBV6-1 to TRBJ2-7, with TRBD1 matching 11 bases. The V segment lost 6 bases and the J segment 3 bases; nucleotides outside the gene matches: 7. There are 15 residues in the CDR3. Germline V CDR1 and CDR2: MNHNS, SASEGT.

In its sample, this clonotype was seen once. The chain is built from TRBV20-1 and TRBJ2-3, with 7 positions matching TRBD1. The CDR3 contains 15 residues. Germline lookup yields CDR1 DFQATT and CDR2 SNEGSKA (reference sequence). V gave up 3 bases and J gave up 6 bases; unmatched junction bases: 12. CDR3 DNA: TGCAGTGCTAGTGTGAGGGGGCCCCCTAAGGATACGCAGTATTTT. Amino acids: CSASVRGPPKDTQYF.

The chain uses TRBV6-2 or TRBV6-3 and TRBJ1-2; no clear D gene. Germline V gives CDR1 MNHEY, CDR2 SVGEGT. Trimming removed 6 bases at V and 8 bases at J, with 13 bases between. This CDR3 region has 12 residues. The CDR3 loop reads CASRKGSGGYTF. CDR3 DNA sequence: TGTGCCAGCAGGAAAGGGTCCGGCGGCTACACCTTC.

This clonotype was found a few times. The chain joins TRBV7-9 to TRBJ2-2; 8 nucleotides match TRBD1. The germline gives CDR1 SEHNR, CDR2 FQNEAQ (reference sequence). CDR3 length: 14 residues. J lost 6 bases, V lost 5 bases, and 5 bases had no gene match. Written as DNA, the CDR3 is TGTGCCAGCAGCCATTTCAGGGGGCCCGGGGAGCTGTTTTTT. Residues: CASSHFRGPGELFF. The variable domain in full, completed from reference TRBV7-9 and TRBJ2-2, reads DTGVSQNPRHKITKRGQNVTFRCDPISEHNRLYWYRQTLGQGPEFLTYFQNEAQLEKSRLLSDRFSAERPKGSFSTLEIQRTEQGDSAMYLCASSHFRGPGELFFGEGSRLTVL.

The chain couples TRBV10-3 to TRBJ2-7; 9 nucleotides match TRBD1. Germline CDR1 reads ENHRY; CDR2 reads SYGVKD. V was pared by 6 bases and J by 5 bases, with 5 bases of the junction left unmatched. CDR3 size: 13 residues. CDR3 in amino acids: CAIRDRGGDEQYF. CDR3 DNA sequence: TGTGCCATCAGGGACAGGGGAGGCGACGAGCAGTACTTC.

This clonotype was detected only a few times. The V call is TRBV20-1, the J call TRBJ2-7, with no clear D. The CDR3 runs 12 residues. In germline, CDR1 is DFQATT, CDR2 SNEGSKA (reference sequence). Trimming left V 3 bases short and J 3 bases short, with 9 bases between. CDR3: CSASYTVYEQYF. The CDR3 DNA is TGCAGTGCTAGTTACACTGTCTACGAGCAGTACTTC.

J is TRBJ1-1 and V is TRBV30; D is undetermined. Per the germline V gene, CDR1 is GTSNPN and CDR2 is SVGIG (reference sequence). The CDR3 runs 13 residues. Trimming removed 2 bases at V and 2 bases at J, with 9 bases between. The CDR3: CAWSKTPNTEAFF. DNA for the CDR3: TGTGCCTGGAGTAAGACACCTAACACTGAAGCTTTCTTT.

CDR3 amino acids: CASKGETNTGELFF. CDR3 bases: TGTGCCAGTAAGGGAGAGACGAACACCGGGGAGCTGTTTTTT. The J gene is TRBJ2-2, the V gene TRBV19, with D tentatively TRBD2 (5 bases). Trimming shortened V by 7 bases and J by 0 bases, and 9 bases separated the two germline ends. Germline CDR1 and CDR2: LNHDA and SQIVND (reference sequence). This CDR3 spans 14 amino acids.

The CDR3 protein is CASSEARDQTDTQYF. In DNA, the CDR3 is TGTGCCAGCAGTGAAGCGCGGGACCAGACAGATACGCAGTATTTT. This chain uses TRBV2 with TRBJ2-3, with a tentative D call TRBD2 (6 bases). The germline gives CDR1 SNHLY, CDR2 FYNNEI. V was pared by 0 bases and J by 3 bases, with 10 bases between. The CDR3 extends over 15 amino acids. Drawing the rest from reference TRBV2 and TRBJ2-3, the complete variable domain is EPEVTQTPSHQVTQMGQEVILRCVPISNHLYFYWYRQILGQKVEFLVSFYNNEISEKSEIFDDQFSVERPDGSNFTLKIRSTKLEDSAMYFCASSEARDQTDTQYFGPGTRLTVL.

As concerns this clonotype: A much bigger clone sits one base away, suggesting this may be a read error. V is TRBV6-5 and J is TRBJ2-3, with 7 bases fitting TRBD2. The germline V gene encodes CDR1 MNHEY and CDR2 SVGAGI. The CDR3 is 14 residues long. The CDR3 DNA reads TGTGCCGGCAGTGTGCGGGACTACACAGATACGCAGTATTTT. Translating gives CAGSVRDYTDTQYF.

The rearrangement links TRBV7-2 to TRBJ1-6; 8 nucleotides line up with TRBD1. Trimming took 7 bases from V and 5 from J; bases not matched to a gene: 7. Per germline, CDR1 SGHTA and CDR2 FQGNSA. CDR3 length: 15 amino acids. CDR3 sequence: CASTAGRGHNSPLHF. In DNA form, the CDR3 reads TGTGCCAGCACAGCCGGCAGGGGGCATAATTCACCCCTCCACTTT.

This clonotype was found a few times. The CDR3 reads CSARDVRFASNTGELFF. The DNA of the CDR3 is TGCAGTGCTAGAGATGTGCGATTCGCTTCGAACACCGGGGAGCTGTTTTTT. The chain couples TRBV20-1 to TRBJ2-2; no definite D call. The V and J ends lost 0 bases and 0 bases respectively, with 14 bases between them. The CDR3 sequence is 17 residues long. From germline, CDR1 is DFQATT and CDR2 SNEGSKA (reference sequence).

About this clonotype itself: The conserved phenylalanine or tryptophan is not found at the CDR3 terminus, so this likely reflects a read error. This chain connects TRBV27 to TRBJ1-1, with D uncertain. Germline CDR1 MNHEY, CDR2 SMNVEV (reference sequence). The CDR3 spans 11 residues. This CDR3 reads CDSSLWIEAFV. The CDR3 DNA is TGTGACAGCAGTTTGTGGATTGAAGCTTTCGTT.

This clonotype was counted a few times. V usage is TRBV7-2 and J usage is TRBJ1-5; D unclear. Trimming left V 0 bases short and J 0 bases short, with 9 bases between. The CDR3 extends over 16 amino acids. Germline V gene lookup returns CDR1 SGHTA and CDR2 FQGNSA. The CDR3 protein is CASSLAPGYSNQPQHF. As DNA, the CDR3 is TGTGCCAGCAGCTTAGCCCCAGGTTATAGCAATCAGCCCCAGCATTTT.

This clonotype was observed a handful of times. V is TRBV6-2 or TRBV6-3 and J is TRBJ1-4, with a weak D call TRBD1 (5 bases). The length of the CDR3 is 13 residues. Germline CDR1 is MNHEY and CDR2 is SVGEGT. V dropped 2 bases and J dropped 8 bases, with 9 bases sitting between them. The CDR3 region has the DNA TGTGCCAGCAGTTACGACAGTTGGGAAAAACTGTTTTTT. It codes for CASSYDSWEKLFF.

The table lists this clonotype with many counts. In nucleotides, the CDR3 is TGCAGCGTTGAAGAAACAGGCGGAAGCTCCTACGAGCAGTACTTC. Its protein is CSVEETGGSSYEQYF. The V gene is TRBV29-1, the J gene TRBJ2-7; possible D gene TRBD1, 5 bases. V lost 0 bases and J 0 bases, leaving 12 bases between the germline ends. Germline CDR1 is SQVTM and CDR2 is ANQGSEA. The CDR3 is made up of 15 amino acids.

Notes on this clonotype: This may be a read error: a much more frequent sequence differs by one nucleotide. This chain connects TRBV7-2 to TRBJ2-2, with TRBD1 matching over 11 bases. In germline, CDR1 is SGHTA, CDR2 FQGNSA. This CDR3 spans 16 amino acids. The CDR3 coding sequence is TGTGTCAGCAGCGCACACGGGACAGGGGGCACCGGGGAGCTGTTTTTT. It codes for CVSSAHGTGGTGELFF.

The CDR3 sequence: CASSEGPPETQYF. The CDR3 region has the DNA TGCGCCAGCAGTGAAGGACCCCCGGAGACCCAGTACTTC. The chain has TRBV10-1 and TRBJ2-5; D gene ambiguous. Looked up from germline, CDR1 is WNHNN and CDR2 is SYGVQD (reference sequence). The CDR3 is 13 amino acids. Trimming took off 3 bases at V and 5 bases at J, with 10 bases between the two ends.

The V and J genes are TRBV7-9 and TRBJ2-1; a possible D gene is TRBD2 (6 bases). The V and J ends lost 5 bases and 9 bases respectively, with 11 bases between them. The CDR3 length is 12 residues. Germline V gene sequence: CDR1 SEHNR, CDR2 FQNEAQ (reference sequence). CDR3 sequence: CASSRDSGEQFF. CDR3 coding DNA: TGTGCCAGCAGCCGGGACTCCGGTGAGCAGTTCTTC. Combining the CDR3 with reference TRBV7-9 and TRBJ2-1 gives the whole variable domain DTGVSQNPRHKITKRGQNVTFRCDPISEHNRLYWYRQTLGQGPEFLTYFQNEAQLEKSRLLSDRFSAERPKGSFSTLEIQRTEQGDSAMYLCASSRDSGEQFFGPGTRLTVL.

The V gene is TRBV29-1, the J gene TRBJ2-7, with D hard to call. The V end was cut by 7 bases, the J end by 2 bases, with 18 bases between. The length of the CDR3 is 14 residues. The germline CDR1 and CDR2 sequences are SQVTM and ANQGSEA. The CDR3 sequence is CSAGLRTPPYEQYF. CDR3 bases: TGCAGCGCCGGGCTCCGGACCCCGCCCTACGAGCAGTACTTC.

The V call is TRBV5-6, the J call TRBJ1-2; D uncertain. The CDR3 consists of 15 residues. With 6 bases removed from V and 6 bases from J, the gap between germline ends came to 21 bases. Germline loops: CDR1 SGHDT, CDR2 YYEEEE. This CDR3 reads CASTLLPLGSDGYTF. The CDR3 nucleotides read TGTGCCAGCACCCTACTCCCCCTGGGATCGGATGGCTACACCTTC. The full variable domain, completed using reference TRBV5-6 and TRBJ1-2, is DAGVTQSPTHLIKTRGQQVTLRCSPKSGHDTVSWYQQALGQGPQFIFQYYEEEERQRGNFPDRFSGHQFPNYSSELNVNALLLGDSALYLCASTLLPLGSDGYTFGSGTRLTVV.

This clonotype was seen more than once but under ten times. The chain combines TRBV19 with TRBJ2-4; weak D call: TRBD1 (5 bases). From germline, CDR1 is LNHDA and CDR2 SQIVND (reference sequence). The CDR3 consists of 14 residues. Trimming left V 1 base short and J 1 base short, with 5 bases between. In DNA form, the CDR3 reads TGTGCCAGTAGTATAGCAGGGGCCAAAAACATTCAGTACTTC. This gives the protein CASSIAGAKNIQYF.

In this sample, this clonotype turned up a few times. The J gene is TRBJ1-5, the V gene TRBV2; D ambiguous. Germline lookup yields CDR1 SNHLY and CDR2 FYNNEI. The CDR3 spans 13 residues. Trimming removed 2 bases at V and 2 bases at J, with 4 bases between. DNA of the CDR3: TGTGCCAGCAGTGAAATAGGCAATCAGCCCCAGCATTTT. It is translated as CASSEIGNQPQHF.

This clonotype was recorded a few times. The chain recombines TRBV5-6 with TRBJ1-4, with TRBD1 matching 7 bases. The CDR3 sequence is 15 residues long. J was trimmed by 0 bases and V by 4 bases; bases with no gene match: 3. The germline gives CDR1 SGHDT, CDR2 YYEEEE. CDR3 in DNA: TGTGCCAGCAGCGGGGGGACAGCAACTAATGAAAAACTGTTTTTT. It translates to CASSGGTATNEKLFF. The whole variable domain, filled in from reference TRBV5-6 and TRBJ1-4, reads DAGVTQSPTHLIKTRGQQVTLRCSPKSGHDTVSWYQQALGQGPQFIFQYYEEEERQRGNFPDRFSGHQFPNYSSELNVNALLLGDSALYLCASSGGTATNEKLFFGSGTQLSVL.

This clonotype showed up many times. The V call is TRBV29-1, the J call TRBJ2-7, with TRBD1 as a possible D gene (6 bases). The V and J ends lost 6 bases and 0 bases respectively, with 12 bases between them. The germline CDR1 and CDR2 sequences are SQVTM and ANQGSEA. The CDR3 loop spans 13 amino acids. CDR3: CSVNRVNSYEQYF. In nucleotides, the CDR3 is TGCAGCGTAAACAGGGTCAACTCCTACGAGCAGTACTTC.

In its sample, this clonotype was seen many times. V is TRBV7-6 and J is TRBJ2-7; D call uncertain. V shed 4 bases and J shed 2 bases, with 9 bases lying between them. The CDR3 spans 13 residues. Germline values: CDR1 SGHVS, CDR2 FNYEAQ. The CDR3 DNA sequence: TGTGCCAGCAGCTCAAGGGAAGCCTACGAGCAGTACTTC. Translation: CASSSREAYEQYF.